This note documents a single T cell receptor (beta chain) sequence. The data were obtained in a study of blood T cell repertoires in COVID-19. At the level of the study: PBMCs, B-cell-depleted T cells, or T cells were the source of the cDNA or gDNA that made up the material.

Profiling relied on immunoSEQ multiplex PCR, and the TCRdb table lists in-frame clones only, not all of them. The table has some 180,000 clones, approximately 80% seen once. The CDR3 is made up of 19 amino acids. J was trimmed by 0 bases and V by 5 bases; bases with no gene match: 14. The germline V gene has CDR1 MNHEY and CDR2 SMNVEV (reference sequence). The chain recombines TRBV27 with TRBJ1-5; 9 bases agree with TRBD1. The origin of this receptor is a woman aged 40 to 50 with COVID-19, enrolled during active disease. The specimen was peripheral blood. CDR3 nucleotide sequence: TGTGCCAGCAGTCCCTCTGGCGGGACAGGGAGTTTTAGCAATCAGCCCCAGCATTTT. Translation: CASSPSGGTGSFSNQPQHF.